This is a list of T cell receptor beta chains from one sample in a study of CD8 T cells in ankylosing spondylitis. MiXCR, run by TCRdb on the 5' RACE reads, gives a single entry per CDR3 protein. This table has a few hundred thousand distinct CDR3 sequences, less than 25% appearing once. Specimen: blood, either unsorted or a sorted T cell fraction (not recorded which). The receptors derive from a female donor with ankylosing spondylitis or in good health (not recorded which). CDR3s include the opening cysteine and the closing phenylalanine or tryptophan. A D gene is named only where the DNA matches it firmly. Size values are once, few and many counts, or a class for expanded clones, and some rows have none.

>TRBV20-1|few|NA|TRBJ2-1
CSAFEAGYHEQFF
TGCAGTGCCTTTGAGGCGGGGTATCATGAGCAGTTCTTC
>TRBV2|many|TRBD2|TRBJ2-1
CASRWTSGRSSHEQFF
TGTGCCAGCAGGTGGACTAGCGGGAGGTCGTCCCATGAGCAGTTCTTC
>TRBV7-2|few|NA|TRBJ2-3
CASSSSGLAQGTQYF
TGTGCCAGCAGCTCCTCTGGGTTGGCGCAAGGCACGCAGTATTTT
>TRBV6-5|NA|NA|TRBJ1-4
CASSYRREGREKLFF
TGTGCCAGCAGTTATAGGAGGGAGGGGCGTGAAAAACTGTTTTTT
>TRBV5-4|few|TRBD1|TRBJ2-7
CASSLRQGTYEQYF
TGTGCCAGCAGCCTCAGACAGGGGACCTACGAGCAGTACTTC
>TRBV12-3/TRBV12-4|many|TRBD2|TRBJ2-3
CASSLEGEGTDTQYF
TGTGCCAGCAGTTTAGAAGGGGAGGGGACAGATACGCAGTATTTT
>TRBV29-1|NA|NA|TRBJ2-3
CSGTPGGRADTQYF
TGCAGCGGCACGCCAGGAGGGCGGGCAGATACGCAGTATTTT
>TRBV7-2|NA|NA|TRBJ2-7
CASSQSGLYEQYF
TGTGCCAGCAGTCAGAGCGGACTCTACGAGCAGTACTTC
>TRBV12-3/TRBV12-4|few|NA|TRBJ2-1
CASSFSASYNEQFF
TGTGCCAGCAGTTTTAGCGCCTCCTACAATGAGCAGTTCTTC
>TRBV6-2/TRBV6-3|NA|NA|TRBJ2-5
CASSYRGRGETQYF
TGTGCCAGCAGTTACCGGGGCCGTGGGGAGACCCAGTACTTC
>TRBV30|NA|NA|TRBJ1-2
CAWSNEGRGGYTF
TGTGCCTGGAGCAACGAGGGGAGGGGTGGCTACACCTTC
>TRBV9|few|NA|TRBJ1-1
CASSVGQITEAFF
TGTGCCAGCAGCGTAGGCCAGATCACTGAAGCTTTCTTT
>TRBV3-1|NA|TRBD2|TRBJ2-3
CASSQEFLAGTDTQYF
TGTGCCAGCAGCCAAGAGTTCCTAGCGGGCACAGATACGCAGTATTTT
>TRBV12-3/TRBV12-4|NA|NA|TRBJ1-1
CASTLGWGTEAFF
TGTGCCAGCACCTTAGGCTGGGGGACTGAAGCTTTCTTT
>TRBV10-3|few|NA|TRBJ1-5
CAISEGTLNQPQHF
TGTGCCATCAGTGAGGGCACTCTCAATCAGCCCCAGCATTTT
>TRBV6-2/TRBV6-3|NA|NA|TRBJ1-6
CASRGSSYNSPLHF
TGTGCCAGCCGGGGAAGCTCCTATAATTCACCCCTCCACTTT
>TRBV9|NA|NA|TRBJ2-7
CASSVDLAANFYEQYF
TGTGCCAGCAGCGTAGATTTGGCAGCGAATTTCTACGAGCAGTACTTC
>TRBV28|few|NA|TRBJ1-6
CASRFPYNSPLHF
TGTGCCAGCAGATTTCCCTATAATTCACCCCTCCACTTT
>TRBV13|few|NA|TRBJ2-5
CASSLYFGTGLETQYF
TGTGCCAGCAGCTTGTACTTCGGCACAGGGCTAGAGACCCAGTACTTC
>TRBV5-1|few|NA|TRBJ1-1
CASSFGSERTEAFF
TGCGCCAGCAGCTTCGGGTCCGAGAGGACTGAAGCTTTCTTT
>TRBV12-3/TRBV12-4|many|NA|TRBJ2-1
CASSLTSLRNEQFF
TGTGCCAGCAGTCTGACTAGTCTTCGCAATGAGCAGTTCTTC
>TRBV9|NA|TRBD2|TRBJ2-3
CASSATSGSRTDTQYF
TGTGCCAGCAGCGCGACTAGCGGGAGTCGAACAGATACGCAGTATTTT
>TRBV5-1|many|NA|TRBJ2-7
CASYEITGTSPYEQYF
TGCGCCAGCTACGAAATTACCGGGACATCCCCCTACGAGCAGTACTTC
>TRBV28|NA|TRBD1|TRBJ2-3
CASSRTGPTDTQYF
TGTGCCAGCAGTAGGACAGGGCCCACAGATACGCAGTATTTT
>TRBV9|NA|TRBD1|TRBJ2-7
CASNRGTGTSEQYF
TGTGCCAGCAACCGGGGGACAGGGACTTCCGAGCAGTACTTC
>TRBV6-1|NA|TRBD1|TRBJ1-1
CASSTTGLSGNTEAFF
TGTGCCAGCAGTACGACAGGGTTGAGTGGAAACACTGAAGCTTTCTTT
>TRBV20-1|few|NA|TRBJ2-5
CSANLHQETQYF
TGCAGTGCTAACCTCCACCAAGAGACCCAGTACTTC
>TRBV6-5|NA|NA|TRBJ2-3
CASSYSRGVRGDTQYF
TGTGCCAGCAGTTACTCGCGCGGGGTTAGAGGAGATACGCAGTATTTT
>TRBV7-6|NA|TRBD1|TRBJ1-4
CASSSDGTGEKLFF
TGTGCCAGCAGCTCCGATGGGACAGGCGAAAAACTGTTTTTT
>TRBV30|few|NA|TRBJ1-5
CAWSNTKDQPQHF
TGTGCCTGGAGTAATACAAAGGATCAGCCCCAGCATTTT
>TRBV10-3|NA|TRBD1|TRBJ1-1
CAISESDREAFF
TGTGCCATCAGTGAGTCGGACAGGGAGGCTTTCTTT
>TRBV5-6|NA|NA|TRBJ2-2
CASSFRSMGTGELFF
TGTGCCAGCAGCTTCAGGAGTATGGGAACCGGGGAGCTGTTTTTT
>TRBV20-1|few|NA|TRBJ1-5
CSASTPLGGLGQPQHF
TGCAGTGCTAGTACACCCCTCGGCGGGTTGGGTCAGCCCCAGCATTTT
>TRBV4-3|NA|NA|TRBJ1-2
CASSQESASYGYTF
TGCGCCAGCAGCCAAGAAAGTGCCAGCTATGGCTACACCTTC
>TRBV7-7|NA|NA|TRBJ2-1
CASSPQRLAPYNEQFF
TGTGCTAGCAGCCCCCAAAGGCTAGCCCCCTACAATGAGCAGTTCTTC
>TRBV20-1|NA|TRBD1|TRBJ1-2
CSASRNRRGTNYGYTF
TGCAGTGCTAGCCGAAACCGCAGGGGGACCAACTATGGCTACACCTTC
>TRBV20-1|many|TRBD2|TRBJ2-7
CSARGQLAGSYEQYF
TGCAGTGCTAGAGGCCAACTAGCGGGTTCCTACGAGCAGTACTTC
>TRBV19|NA|NA|TRBJ1-1
CASSIRLANTEAFF
TGTGCCAGTAGTATAAGGCTCGCGAACACTGAAGCTTTCTTT